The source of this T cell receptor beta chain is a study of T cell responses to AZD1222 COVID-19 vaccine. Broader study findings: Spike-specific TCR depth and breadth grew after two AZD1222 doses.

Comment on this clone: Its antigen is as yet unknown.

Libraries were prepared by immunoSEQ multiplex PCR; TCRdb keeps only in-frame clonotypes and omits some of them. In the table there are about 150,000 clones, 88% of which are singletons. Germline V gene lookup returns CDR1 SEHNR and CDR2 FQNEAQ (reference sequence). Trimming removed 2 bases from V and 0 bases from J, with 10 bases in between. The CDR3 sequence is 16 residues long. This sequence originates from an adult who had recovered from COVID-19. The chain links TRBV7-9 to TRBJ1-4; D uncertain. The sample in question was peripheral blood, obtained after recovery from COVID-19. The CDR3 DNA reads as TGTGCCAGCAGCTTACTCCGGTCCTCAACTAATGAAAAACTGTTTTTT. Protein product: CASSLLRSSTNEKLFF.